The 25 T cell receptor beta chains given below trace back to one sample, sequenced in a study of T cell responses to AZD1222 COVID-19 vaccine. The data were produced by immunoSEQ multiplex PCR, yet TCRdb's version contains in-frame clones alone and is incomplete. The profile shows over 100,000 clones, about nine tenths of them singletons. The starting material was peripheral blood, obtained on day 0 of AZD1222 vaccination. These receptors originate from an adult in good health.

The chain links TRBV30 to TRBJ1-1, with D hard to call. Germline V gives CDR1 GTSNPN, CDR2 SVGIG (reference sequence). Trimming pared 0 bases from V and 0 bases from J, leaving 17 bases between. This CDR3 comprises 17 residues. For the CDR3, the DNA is TGTGCCTGGAGTGTAAAGGGCTTGGGCGTAATGAACACTGAAGCTTTCTTT. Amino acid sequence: CAWSVKGLGVMNTEAFF.

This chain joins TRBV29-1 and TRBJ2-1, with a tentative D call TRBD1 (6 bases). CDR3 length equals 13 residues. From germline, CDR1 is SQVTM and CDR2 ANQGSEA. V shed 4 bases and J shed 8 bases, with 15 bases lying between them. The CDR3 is CSVGGLRGHEQFF. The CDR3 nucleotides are TGCAGCGTTGGGGGGCTCCGGGGTCATGAGCAGTTCTTC.

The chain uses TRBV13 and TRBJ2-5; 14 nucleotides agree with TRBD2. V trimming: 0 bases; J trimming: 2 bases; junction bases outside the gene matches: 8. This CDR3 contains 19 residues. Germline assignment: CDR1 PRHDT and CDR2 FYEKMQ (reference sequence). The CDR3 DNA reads TGTGCCAGCAGCTTAGGCCCGGGACTAGCGGGGGAACCTCAAGAGACCCAGTACTTC. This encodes CASSLGPGLAGEPQETQYF.

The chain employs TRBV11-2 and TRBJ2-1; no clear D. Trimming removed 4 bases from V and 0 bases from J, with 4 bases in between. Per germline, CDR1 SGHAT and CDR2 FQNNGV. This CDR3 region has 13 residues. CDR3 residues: CASSWSSYNEQFF. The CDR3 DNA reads TGTGCCAGCAGCTGGAGCTCCTACAATGAGCAGTTCTTC.

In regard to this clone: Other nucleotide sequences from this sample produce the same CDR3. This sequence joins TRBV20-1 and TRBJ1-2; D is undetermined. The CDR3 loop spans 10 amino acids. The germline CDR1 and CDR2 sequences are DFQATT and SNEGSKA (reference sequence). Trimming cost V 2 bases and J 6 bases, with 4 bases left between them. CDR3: CSARFHGYTF. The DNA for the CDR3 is TGCAGTGCTAGATTCCATGGCTACACCTTC.

CDR3 loop: CASSQDRTSGTTSYEQYF. CDR3 in DNA: TGTGCCAGCAGCCAAGATAGGACTAGCGGGACAACCAGCTACGAGCAGTACTTC. The chain joins TRBV4-2 to TRBJ2-7; TRBD2 matches at 12 bases. J lost 3 bases, V lost 0 bases, and 9 bases had no gene match. This CDR3 has 18 residues. Germline V gene lookup returns CDR1 LGHNA and CDR2 YNFKEQ.

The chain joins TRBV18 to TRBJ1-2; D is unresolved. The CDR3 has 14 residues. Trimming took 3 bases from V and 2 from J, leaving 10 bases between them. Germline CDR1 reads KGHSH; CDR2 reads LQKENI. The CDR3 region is CASSPEGHNYGYTF. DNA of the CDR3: TGTGCCAGCTCACCGGAAGGGCACAACTATGGCTACACCTTC.

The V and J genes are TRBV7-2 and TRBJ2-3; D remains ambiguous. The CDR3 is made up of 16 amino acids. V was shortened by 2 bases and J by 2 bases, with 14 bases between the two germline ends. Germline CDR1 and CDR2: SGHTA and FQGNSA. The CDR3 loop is CASSLNVNRFTDTQYF. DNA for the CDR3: TGTGCCAGCAGCTTAAATGTGAACAGATTCACAGATACGCAGTATTTT. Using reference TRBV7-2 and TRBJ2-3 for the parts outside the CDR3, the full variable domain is GAGVSQSPSNKVTEKGKDVELRCDPISGHTALYWYRQSLGQGLEFLIYFQGNSAPDKSGLPSDRFSAERTGGSVSTLTIQRTQQEDSAVYLCASSLNVNRFTDTQYFGPGTRLTVL.

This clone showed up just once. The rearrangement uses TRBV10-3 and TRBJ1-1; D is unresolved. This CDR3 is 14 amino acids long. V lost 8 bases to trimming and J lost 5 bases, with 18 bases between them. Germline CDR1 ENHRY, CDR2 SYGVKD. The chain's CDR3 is CAIAHQKAVTEAFF. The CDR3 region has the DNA TGTGCCATCGCTCACCAGAAGGCAGTTACTGAAGCTTTCTTT.

The CDR3 DNA reads as TGTGCCAGCAGCTTGTACGGGGGGGTCGCTTTCTTT. This gives the protein CASSLYGGVAFF. The chain links TRBV5-6 to TRBJ1-1; perhaps TRBD1 as D (5 bases). The germline gives CDR1 SGHDT, CDR2 YYEEEE. This CDR3 contains 12 residues. With 1 base removed from V and 11 bases from J, the gap between germline ends came to 12 bases.

The CDR3 loop is CASSVEGKGTQYF. CDR3 DNA: TGTGCCAGCAGCGTAGAAGGGAAAGGGACCCAGTACTTC. The chain uses TRBV9 and TRBJ2-5; D is unresolved. The CDR3 is 13 residues long. The ends were cut back, 0 bases at V and 7 bases at J, with 10 bases in the middle. The germline gives CDR1 SGDLS, CDR2 YYNGEE. The whole variable domain, filled in from reference TRBV9 and TRBJ2-5, reads DSGVTQTPKHLITATGQRVTLRCSPRSGDLSVYWYQQSLDQGLQFLIQYYNGEERAKGNILERFSAQQFPDLHSELNLSSLELGDSALYFCASSVEGKGTQYFGPGTRLLVL.

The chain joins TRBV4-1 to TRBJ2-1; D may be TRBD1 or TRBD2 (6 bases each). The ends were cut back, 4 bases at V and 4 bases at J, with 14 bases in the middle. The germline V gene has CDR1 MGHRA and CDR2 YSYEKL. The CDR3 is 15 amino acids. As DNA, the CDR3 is TGCGCCAGCAGCCCAGGGGCGGGGCCTTACAATGAGCAGTTCTTC. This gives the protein CASSPGAGPYNEQFF.

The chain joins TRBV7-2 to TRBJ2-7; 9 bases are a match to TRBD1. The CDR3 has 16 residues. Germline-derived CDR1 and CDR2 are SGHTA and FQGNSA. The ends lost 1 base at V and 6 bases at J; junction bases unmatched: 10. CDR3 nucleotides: TGTGCCAGCAGCTTAGTAACAGGGGGCGCCCTCCGCGAGCAGTACTTC. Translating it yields CASSLVTGGALREQYF.

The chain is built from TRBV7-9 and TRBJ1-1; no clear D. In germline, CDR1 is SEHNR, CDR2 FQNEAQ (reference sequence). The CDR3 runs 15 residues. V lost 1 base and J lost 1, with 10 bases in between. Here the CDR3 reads CASSLGRGGNTEAFF. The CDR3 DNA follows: TGTGCCAGCAGCTTAGGGCGGGGAGGGAACACTGAAGCTTTCTTT.

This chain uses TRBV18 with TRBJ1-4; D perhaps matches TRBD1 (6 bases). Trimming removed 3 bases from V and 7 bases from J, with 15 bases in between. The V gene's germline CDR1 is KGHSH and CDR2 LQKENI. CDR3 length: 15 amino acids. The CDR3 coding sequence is TGTGCCAGCTCACCCCTAAGGGGGGCAAGTGAAAAACTGTTTTTT. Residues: CASSPLRGASEKLFF. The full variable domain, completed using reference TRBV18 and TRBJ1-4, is NAGVMQNPRHLVRRRGQEARLRCSPMKGHSHVYWYRQLPEEGLKFMVYLQKENIIDESGMPKERFSAEFPKEGPSILRIQQVVRGDSAAYFCASSPLRGASEKLFFGSGTQLSVL.

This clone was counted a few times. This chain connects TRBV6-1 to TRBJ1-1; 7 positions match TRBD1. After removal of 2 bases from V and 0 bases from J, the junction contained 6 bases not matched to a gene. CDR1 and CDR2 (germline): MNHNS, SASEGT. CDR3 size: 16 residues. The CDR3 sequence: CASSEQPGQLNTEAFF. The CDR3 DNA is TGTGCCAGCAGTGAACAACCGGGACAGTTGAACACTGAAGCTTTCTTT.

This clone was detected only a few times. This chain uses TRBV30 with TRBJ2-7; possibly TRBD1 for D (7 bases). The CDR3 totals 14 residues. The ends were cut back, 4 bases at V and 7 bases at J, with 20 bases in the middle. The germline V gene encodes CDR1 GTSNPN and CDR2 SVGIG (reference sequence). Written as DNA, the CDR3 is TGTGCCTGGAAAATGGGACTTACCAGGGGGGAGCAGTACTTC. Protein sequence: CAWKMGLTRGEQYF.

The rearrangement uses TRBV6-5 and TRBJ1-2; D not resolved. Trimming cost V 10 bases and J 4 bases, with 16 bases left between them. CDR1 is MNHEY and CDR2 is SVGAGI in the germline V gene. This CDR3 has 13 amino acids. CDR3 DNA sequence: TGTGCCACTTCCATGGCCGGTTCCTATGGCTACACCTTC. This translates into CATSMAGSYGYTF.

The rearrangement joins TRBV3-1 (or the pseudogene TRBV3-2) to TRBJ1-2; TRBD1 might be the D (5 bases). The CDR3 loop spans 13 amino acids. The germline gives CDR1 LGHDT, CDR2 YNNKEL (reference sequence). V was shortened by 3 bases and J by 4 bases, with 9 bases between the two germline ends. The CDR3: CASSQGVGYGYTF. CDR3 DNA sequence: TGTGCCAGCAGCCAGGGGGTTGGCTATGGCTACACCTTC.

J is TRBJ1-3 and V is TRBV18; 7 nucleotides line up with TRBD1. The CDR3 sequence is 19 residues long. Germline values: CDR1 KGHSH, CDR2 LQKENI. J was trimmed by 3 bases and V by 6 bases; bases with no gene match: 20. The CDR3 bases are TGTGCCAGCTCCAGAAAGGGAAAAACCGGGACAGATATTGGAAACACCATATATTTT. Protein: CASSRKGKTGTDIGNTIYF.

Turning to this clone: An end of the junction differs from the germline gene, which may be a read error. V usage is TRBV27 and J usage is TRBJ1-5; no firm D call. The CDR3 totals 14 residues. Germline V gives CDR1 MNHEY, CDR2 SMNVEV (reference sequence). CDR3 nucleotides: TGTGCCAGCAGTCCAGAGGGTAGCCATCAGCCCCAGCATTTT. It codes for CASSPEGSHQPQHF.

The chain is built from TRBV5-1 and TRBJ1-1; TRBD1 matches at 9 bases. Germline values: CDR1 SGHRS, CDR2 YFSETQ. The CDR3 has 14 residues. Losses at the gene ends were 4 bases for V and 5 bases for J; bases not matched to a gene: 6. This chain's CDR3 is CASSITGGATEAFF. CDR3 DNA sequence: TGCGCCAGCAGCATAACAGGGGGCGCGACTGAAGCTTTCTTT.

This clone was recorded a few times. The CDR3 DNA is TGTGCCAGCAGCTTCTCTGAATATGGAGCTAACTATGGCTACACCTTC. Amino acid sequence: CASSFSEYGANYGYTF. The chain uses TRBV5-4 and TRBJ1-2; D ambiguous. V was cut by 2 bases and J by 0 bases, with 14 bases left in between. This CDR3 has 16 amino acids. The germline V gene has CDR1 SGHNT and CDR2 YYREEE (reference sequence).

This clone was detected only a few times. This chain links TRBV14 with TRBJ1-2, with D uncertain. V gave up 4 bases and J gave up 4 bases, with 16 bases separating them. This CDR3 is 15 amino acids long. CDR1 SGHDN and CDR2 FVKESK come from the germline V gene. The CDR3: CASSLNPNPVYGYTF. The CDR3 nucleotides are TGTGCCAGCAGCCTTAACCCTAACCCGGTCTATGGCTACACCTTC.

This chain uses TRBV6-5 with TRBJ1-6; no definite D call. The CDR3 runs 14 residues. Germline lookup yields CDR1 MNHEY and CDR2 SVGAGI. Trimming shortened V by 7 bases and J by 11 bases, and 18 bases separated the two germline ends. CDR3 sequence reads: CASINPGIYPPLHF. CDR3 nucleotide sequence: TGTGCCAGCATCAACCCGGGGATCTACCCACCCCTCCACTTT.